This passage covers 16 T cell receptor beta chains from one sample sequenced in a study of regulatory T cells in long-lasting Graves disease. Time point defined: newly diagnosed GD, antithyroid drugs for less than 3 months. The authors made the TCR library using RNA they extracted from PBMCs. Construction of TCR beta libraries relied on iRepertoire HTBI primers and on Arm-PCR targeting CDR3 regions. Each CDR3 protein is one row after TCRdb ran MiXCR on the multiplex PCR reads. The sample records about 560,000 distinct CDR3 sequences, 15% to 20% being singletons. These data were also reused for a study on T cells in Graves' hyperthyroidism and ophthalmopathy.

Sequences were derived from peripheral blood mononuclear cells (PBMCs), sampled at new diagnosis, from a patient treated with antithyroid drugs. These receptors were collected from a man aged 18 to 29 with Graves disease.

The table lists this clonotype with many counts. The chain has TRBV2 and TRBJ1-1, with D unclear. V was pared by 4 bases and J by 0 bases, with 6 bases between. The length of the CDR3 is 13 residues. The germline gives CDR1 SNHLY, CDR2 FYNNEI. The CDR3 sequence: CASSATVNTEAFF. As DNA, the CDR3 is TGTGCCAGCAGTGCGACTGTGAACACTGAAGCTTTCTTT. The whole variable domain, remainder taken from reference TRBV2 and TRBJ1-1, is EPEVTQTPSHQVTQMGQEVILRCVPISNHLYFYWYRQILGQKVEFLVSFYNNEISEKSEIFDDQFSVERPDGSNFTLKIRSTKLEDSAMYFCASSATVNTEAFFGQGTRLTVV.

This chain connects TRBV6-1 to TRBJ1-1; the match to TRBD1 covers 11 bases. V was clipped by 5 bases and J by 1 base; unmatched bases: 9. Germline V lookup: CDR1 MNHNS, CDR2 SASEGT. The length of the CDR3 is 17 residues. Written as DNA, the CDR3 is TGTGCCAGCAGTATCGGACAGGGGGCGCCTGCGAACACTGAAGCTTTCTTT. Amino acid sequence: CASSIGQGAPANTEAFF.

At least ten counts were recorded for this clonotype. V and J are TRBV7-2 and TRBJ2-2; TRBD2 matches at 10 bases. From germline, CDR1 is SGHTA and CDR2 FQGNSA. V shed 3 bases and J 6 bases; nucleotides not matched to a gene: 1. The CDR3 is 14 amino acids. The CDR3 loop is CASSFSGRSGELFF. CDR3 bases: TGTGCCAGCAGCTTTAGCGGGAGGTCCGGGGAGCTGTTTTTT. The variable domain in full, completed from reference TRBV7-2 and TRBJ2-2, reads GAGVSQSPSNKVTEKGKDVELRCDPISGHTALYWYRQSLGQGLEFLIYFQGNSAPDKSGLPSDRFSAERTGGSVSTLTIQRTQQEDSAVYLCASSFSGRSGELFFGEGSRLTVL.

The genes are TRBV7-2 and TRBJ2-7; tentative D call: TRBD1 (5 bases). CDR3 length: 14 amino acids. Germline assignment: CDR1 SGHTA and CDR2 FQGNSA. Trimming cost V 2 bases and J 2 bases, with 10 bases left between them. CDR3 bases: TGTGCCAGCAGCTTAAAGGGGCGGACCTACGAGCAGTACTTC. Residues: CASSLKGRTYEQYF. The full variable domain, its missing parts supplied by reference TRBV7-2 and TRBJ2-7, is GAGVSQSPSNKVTEKGKDVELRCDPISGHTALYWYRQSLGQGLEFLIYFQGNSAPDKSGLPSDRFSAERTGGSVSTLTIQRTQQEDSAVYLCASSLKGRTYEQYFGPGTRLTVT.

The chain is built from TRBV4-2 and TRBJ1-1, with D unresolved. The CDR3 sequence is 16 residues long. The germline V gene encodes CDR1 LGHNA and CDR2 YNFKEQ. V shed 0 bases and J shed 0 bases, with 11 bases lying between them. The CDR3 loop reads CASSQEGVGLNTEAFF. CDR3 in DNA: TGTGCCAGCAGCCAAGAGGGTGTCGGTCTGAACACTGAAGCTTTCTTT.

This clonotype was detected many times. V is TRBV7-9 and J is TRBJ2-7; 7 bases fit TRBD1. Germline-derived CDR1 and CDR2 are SEHNR and FQNEAQ (reference sequence). Trimming removed 5 bases from V and 0 bases from J; junction bases left unmatched: 13. The CDR3 loop spans 17 amino acids. The CDR3 region has the DNA TGTGCCAGCAGCCAGAAACGGACAGGCCAATCCTCCTACGAGCAGTACTTC. It codes for CASSQKRTGQSSYEQYF. The whole variable domain, remainder taken from reference TRBV7-9 and TRBJ2-7, is DTGVSQNPRHKITKRGQNVTFRCDPISEHNRLYWYRQTLGQGPEFLTYFQNEAQLEKSRLLSDRFSAERPKGSFSTLEIQRTEQGDSAMYLCASSQKRTGQSSYEQYFGPGTRLTVT.

The chain combines TRBV20-1 with TRBJ2-5; TRBD1 agrees at 12 bases. There are 14 residues in the CDR3. Germline CDR1 and CDR2: DFQATT and SNEGSKA (reference sequence). Trimming at V came to 4 bases and at J to 5 bases, leaving 5 bases not matched to a gene. CDR3 in DNA: TGCAGTGCTAACCGGGACAGGGGGCCGGAGACCCAGTACTTC. This encodes CSANRDRGPETQYF.

A few counts support this clonotype. The rearrangement uses TRBV5-5 and TRBJ2-2, with 11 bases fitting TRBD1. In germline, CDR1 is SGHKS, CDR2 YYEKEE (reference sequence). V lost 3 bases, J lost 3 bases, and 4 bases stayed unmatched. The CDR3 is 16 residues long. DNA of the CDR3: TGTGCCAGCAGCTCGGGGACAGGGGGGGACACCGGGGAGCTGTTTTTT. It is translated as CASSSGTGGDTGELFF. The whole variable domain, remainder taken from reference TRBV5-5 and TRBJ2-2, is DAGVTQSPTHLIKTRGQQVTLRCSPISGHKSVSWYQQVLGQGPQFIFQYYEKEERGRGNFPDRFSARQFPNYSSELNVNALLLGDSALYLCASSSGTGGDTGELFFGEGSRLTVL.

The chain combines TRBV14 with TRBJ2-3; TRBD2 matches 10 bases. Trimming at V came to 0 bases and at J to 5 bases, leaving 5 bases not matched to a gene. This CDR3 is built from 16 residues. Per the germline V gene, CDR1 is SGHDN and CDR2 is FVKESK. The CDR3 region has the DNA TGTGCCAGCAGCCAAGACCTAGCGGGAGTGGGAGATACGCAGTATTTT. It specifies CASSQDLAGVGDTQYF.

This clonotype has at least ten counts. J is TRBJ2-7 and V is TRBV6-1; 14 bases map to TRBD2. V was pared by 6 bases and J by 7 bases, with 8 bases of the junction left unmatched. The CDR3 is 15 amino acids. Germline-derived CDR1 and CDR2 are MNHNS and SASEGT. The CDR3 sequence is CASSLGLAGGQEQYF. Written as DNA, the CDR3 is TGTGCCAGCAGCCTTGGACTAGCGGGAGGCCAAGAGCAGTACTTC.

This clonotype was found a few times. This chain uses TRBV4-1 with TRBJ2-7, with 8 bases lining up with TRBD2. V was clipped by 3 bases and J by 4 bases; unmatched bases: 14. The CDR3 is made up of 17 amino acids. Germline loops: CDR1 MGHRA, CDR2 YSYEKL. The CDR3 sequence is CASSHPDSGDYQYEQYF. In DNA, the CDR3 is TGCGCCAGCAGCCACCCTGATAGCGGGGACTACCAATACGAGCAGTACTTC.

The genes are TRBV30 and TRBJ2-7, with D maybe TRBD2 (5 bases). The CDR3 spans 13 residues. Between the trimmed V and J ends, which lost 2 bases and 0 bases, there was a span of 8 bases. Germline V gene data show CDR1 as GTSNPN and CDR2 as SVGIG (reference sequence). CDR3 DNA sequence: TGTGCCTGGAGTAGCGGTTACTCCTACGAGCAGTACTTC. Its translation is CAWSSGYSYEQYF.

This clonotype was recorded at least ten times. J is TRBJ2-7 and V is TRBV11-2, with no clear D. The V and J ends lost 1 base and 3 bases respectively, with 10 bases between them. This CDR3 comprises 14 residues. CDR1 and CDR2 (germline): SGHAT, FQNNGV. The chain's CDR3 is CASSLGSVGYEQYF. The CDR3 bases are TGTGCCAGCAGCTTAGGTAGTGTGGGCTACGAGCAGTACTTC.

This clonotype has just a few counts. The genes are TRBV20-1 and TRBJ2-1, with TRBD2 identical over 11 bases. This CDR3 is 15 amino acids long. The germline V gene has CDR1 DFQATT and CDR2 SNEGSKA (reference sequence). V lost 6 bases, J lost 5 bases, and 9 bases stayed unmatched. The CDR3 spells CSAPNGLAGNNEQFF. The CDR3 DNA reads TGCAGTGCCCCGAATGGACTAGCGGGTAACAATGAGCAGTTCTTC.

The chain carries TRBV24-1 and TRBJ1-2, with D unresolved. Trimming removed 3 bases at V and 6 bases at J, with 7 bases between. Germline V gives CDR1 KGHDR, CDR2 SFDVKD. The CDR3 covers 12 residues. CDR3 bases: TGTGCCACCAGTGATACAGTTGATGGCTACACCTTC. It yields the protein CATSDTVDGYTF.

In regard to this clonotype: A clone one base away is much larger, so this may be a read error. The chain is built from TRBV20-1 and TRBJ2-7; D gene uncertain. This CDR3 spans 13 amino acids. Germline loops: CDR1 DFQATT, CDR2 SNEGSKA (reference sequence). CDR3 region: CSAGDRSPLEQYF. For the CDR3, the DNA is TGCAGTGCTGGAGATCGTAGCCCCCTGGAGCAGTACTTC.